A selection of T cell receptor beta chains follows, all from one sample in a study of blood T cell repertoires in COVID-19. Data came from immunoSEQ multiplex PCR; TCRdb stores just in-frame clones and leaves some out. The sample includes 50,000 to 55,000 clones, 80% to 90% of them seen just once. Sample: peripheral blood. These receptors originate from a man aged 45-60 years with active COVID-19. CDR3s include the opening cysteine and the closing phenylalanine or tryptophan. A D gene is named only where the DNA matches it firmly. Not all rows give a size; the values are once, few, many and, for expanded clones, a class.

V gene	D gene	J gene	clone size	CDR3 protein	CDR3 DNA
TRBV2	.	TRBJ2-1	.	CASSEGRTAYNEQFF	TGTGCCAGCAGTGAAGGTAGGACAGCGTACAATGAGCAGTTCTTC
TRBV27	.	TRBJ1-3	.	CASSTGYSGNTIYF	TGTGCCAGCAGTACAGGGTACTCTGGAAACACCATATATTTT
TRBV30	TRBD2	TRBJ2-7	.	CAWETSVAYEQYF	TGTGCCTGGGAAACTAGCGTAGCCTACGAGCAGTACTTC
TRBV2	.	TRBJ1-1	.	CAGGVFTEAFF	TGTGCCGGAGGGGTCTTCACTGAAGCTTTCTTT
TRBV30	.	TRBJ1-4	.	CAWSVSATNEKLFF	TGTGCCTGGAGTGTTAGCGCAACTAATGAAAAACTGTTTTTT
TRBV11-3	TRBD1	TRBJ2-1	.	CASSWRGTGGNEQFF	TGTGCCAGCAGTTGGAGGGGGACAGGAGGGAATGAGCAGTTCTTC
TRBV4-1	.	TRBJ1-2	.	CASSPQRGLRGYTF	TGCGCCAGCAGCCCCCAGAGGGGACTCCGGGGCTACACCTTC
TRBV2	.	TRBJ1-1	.	CASRVLQVGTRMNTEAFF	TGTGCCAGCAGAGTTCTACAGGTGGGGACACGAATGAACACTGAAGCTTTCTTT
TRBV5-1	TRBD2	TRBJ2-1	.	CASSLPSGYNEQFF	TGCGCCAGCAGCTTGCCTAGCGGATACAATGAGCAGTTCTTC
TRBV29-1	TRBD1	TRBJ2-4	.	CSVYRTGNIQYF	TGCAGCGTTTATAGGACAGGCAACATTCAGTACTTC
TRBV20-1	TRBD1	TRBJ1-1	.	CSASGQERAFF	TGCAGTGCTAGCGGACAGGAGAGAGCTTTCTTT
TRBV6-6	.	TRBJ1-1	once	CASSPQDSAASEAFF	TGTGCCAGCAGTCCCCAAGACAGTGCCGCATCTGAAGCTTTCTTT
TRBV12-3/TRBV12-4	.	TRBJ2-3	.	CASRTGVGDTQYF	TGTGCCAGCAGGACGGGAGTGGGGGATACGCAGTATTTT
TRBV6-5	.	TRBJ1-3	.	CASSYVSSGNTIYF	TGTGCCAGCAGTTACGTGAGCTCTGGAAACACCATATATTTT
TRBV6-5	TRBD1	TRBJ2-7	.	CASRWTGSSYEQYF	TGTGCCAGCAGGTGGACAGGGAGCTCCTACGAGCAGTACTTC
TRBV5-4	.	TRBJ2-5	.	CASSLFQGTTGQYF	TGTGCCAGCAGCTTGTTTCAGGGCACAACGGGCCAGTACTTC
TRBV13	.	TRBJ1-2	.	CASSVQTTPGYTF	TGTGCCAGCAGCGTCCAGACTACTCCTGGCTACACCTTC
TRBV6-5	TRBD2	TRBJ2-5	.	CASTRGGETQYF	TGTGCCAGCACTCGGGGAGGGGAGACCCAGTACTTC
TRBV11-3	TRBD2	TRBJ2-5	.	CASSSGTSGTKTQYF	TGTGCCAGCAGCTCCGGGACTAGCGGGACCAAGACCCAGTACTTC
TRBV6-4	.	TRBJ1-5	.	CASSGGFNQPQHF	TGTGCCAGCAGCGGAGGTTTCAATCAGCCCCAGCATTTT
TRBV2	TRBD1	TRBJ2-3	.	CASSDPGTGSTDTQYF	TGTGCCAGCAGTGACCCCGGGACAGGGAGCACAGATACGCAGTATTTT
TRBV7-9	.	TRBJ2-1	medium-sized	CASSTGNNEQFF	TGTGCCAGCTCCACGGGGAACAATGAGCAGTTCTTC
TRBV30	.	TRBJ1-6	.	CAWSPTPGGRSPLHF	TGTGCCTGGAGTCCGACCCCGGGGGGCAGGTCACCCCTCCACTTT
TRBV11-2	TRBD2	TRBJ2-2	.	CASRWREGNTGELFF	TGTGCCAGCCGGTGGAGGGAGGGGAACACCGGGGAGCTGTTTTTT
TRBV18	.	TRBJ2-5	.	CASSPPGGETQYF	TGTGCCAGCTCACCACCGGGCGGGGAGACCCAGTACTTC
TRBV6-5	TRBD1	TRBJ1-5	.	CASSYSQGAQPQHF	TGTGCCAGCAGTTACTCTCAGGGGGCTCAGCCCCAGCATTTT
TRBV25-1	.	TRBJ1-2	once	CASSPARWDYGYTF	TGTGCCAGCAGCCCGGCCAGGTGGGACTATGGCTACACCTTC
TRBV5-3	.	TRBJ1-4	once	CARSLVCGQRRVAATNEKLFF	TGTGCCAGAAGCTTGGTCTGCGGACAGAGAAGGGTCGCTGCAACTAATGAAAAACTGTTTTTT
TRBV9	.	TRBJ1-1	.	CASSVDGRVVDTEAFF	TGTGCCAGCAGCGTAGATGGCAGGGTAGTTGACACTGAAGCTTTCTTT
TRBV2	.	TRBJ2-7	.	CASSAGRVYEQYF	TGTGCCAGCAGTGCGGGCAGGGTCTACGAGCAGTACTTC
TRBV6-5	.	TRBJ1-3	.	CASMGGWTGNTIYF	TGTGCCAGCATGGGGGGATGGACTGGAAACACCATATATTTT
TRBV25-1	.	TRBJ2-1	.	CASSEYSRGLGNEQFF	TGTGCCAGCAGTGAATACAGCCGGGGGTTGGGCAATGAGCAGTTCTTC
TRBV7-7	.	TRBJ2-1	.	CASSLRGHNEQFF	TGTGCCAGCAGCTTACGCGGGCACAATGAGCAGTTCTTC
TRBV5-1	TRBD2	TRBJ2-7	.	CASSLTSGVVYEQYF	TGCGCCAGCAGCTTGACTAGCGGGGTCGTTTACGAGCAGTACTTC
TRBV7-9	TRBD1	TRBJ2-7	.	CASSFPTGEAYEQYF	TGTGCCAGCAGCTTCCCGACAGGGGAGGCCTACGAGCAGTACTTC
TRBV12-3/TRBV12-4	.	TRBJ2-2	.	CASSPQGHGELFF	TGTGCCAGCAGCCCTCAGGGGCACGGGGAGCTGTTTTTT
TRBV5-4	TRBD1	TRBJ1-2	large	CASSLDLGTDPRGYGYTF	TGTGCCAGCAGCTTGGATCTGGGGACAGACCCCCGTGGCTATGGCTACACCTTC
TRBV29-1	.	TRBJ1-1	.	CSVDRYTEAFF	TGCAGCGTTGACAGATACACTGAAGCTTTCTTT
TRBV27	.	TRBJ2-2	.	CASNTGLSTGELFF	TGTGCCAGCAACACAGGCTTGAGCACCGGGGAGCTGTTTTTT
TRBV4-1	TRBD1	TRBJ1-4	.	CASSSTGATNEKLFF	TGCGCCAGCAGCTCTACAGGGGCAACTAATGAAAAACTGTTTTTT
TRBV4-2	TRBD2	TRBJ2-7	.	CASSQDALTGGLSYEQYF	TGTGCCAGCAGCCAAGATGCCCTTACGGGAGGCCTCTCCTACGAGCAGTACTTC
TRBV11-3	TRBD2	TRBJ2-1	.	CASSLDSSGGGNEQFF	TGTGCCAGCAGCTTAGATTCTAGCGGGGGAGGCAATGAGCAGTTCTTC
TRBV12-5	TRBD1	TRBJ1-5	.	CASGIGTVNQPQHF	TGTGCTAGTGGTATTGGGACAGTCAATCAGCCCCAGCATTTT
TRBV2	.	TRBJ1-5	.	CASSEERAGGQPQHF	TGTGCCAGCAGTGAAGAGAGGGCGGGTGGACAGCCCCAGCATTTT
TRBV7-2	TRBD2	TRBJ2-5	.	CASSISGTKQETQYF	TGTGCCAGCAGCATTTCCGGGACTAAGCAAGAGACCCAGTACTTC
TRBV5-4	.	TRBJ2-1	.	CASSHWDNHEQFF	TGTGCCAGCAGCCACTGGGACAACCATGAGCAGTTCTTC
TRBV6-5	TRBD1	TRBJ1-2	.	CASNGQGLRGYTF	TGTGCCAGCAATGGACAGGGGCTCAGGGGCTACACCTTC
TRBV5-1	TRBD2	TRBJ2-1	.	CASSLGGGRALNEQFF	TGCGCCAGCAGCTTGGGCGGCGGGAGGGCCCTCAATGAGCAGTTCTTC
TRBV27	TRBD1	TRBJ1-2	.	CASSRQGGGYTF	TGTGCCAGCAGTCGACAGGGTGGTGGCTACACCTTC
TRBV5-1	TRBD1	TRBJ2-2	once	CASSLGQGVTGELFF	TGCGCCAGCAGCTTAGGACAGGGGGTTACCGGGGAGCTGTTTTTT
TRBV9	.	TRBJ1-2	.	CASSGRDLRGGYTF	TGTGCCAGCAGCGGCCGGGACCTTAGGGGGGGCTACACCTTC
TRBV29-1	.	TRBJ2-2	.	CSSFEGAGELFF	TGCAGCTCCTTTGAGGGCGCCGGGGAGCTGTTTTTT
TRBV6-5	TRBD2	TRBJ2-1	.	CASSPGLAPYNEQFF	TGTGCCAGCAGTCCCGGACTAGCGCCCTACAATGAGCAGTTCTTC